Here is one T cell receptor (beta chain) with its context. The antigen is undetermined. In the CD4+ fraction, cells were divided into CD45RA+ naive and CD45RA-negative memory subsets. The data belong to a study of shared clonotypes between healthy human individuals. Study conclusions and caveats: Richness estimates generally favored naive over memory subsets.

The authors split each subset's genomic DNA evenly across several immunoSEQ plates. Profiled with immunoSEQ multiplex PCR; TCRdb holds only in-frame clones, not every one. The data contain a few million clones, around 90% of them singletons. The CDR3 extends over 16 amino acids. Unmatched junction bases numbered 8, after V lost 5 bases and J lost 4 bases. Germline CDR1 LNHDA, CDR2 SQIVND (reference sequence). Material for sequencing was naive CD4+ T cells from PBMCs. As for subset: CD45RA+ positively selected. This sequence joins TRBV19 and TRBJ2-1; 10 bases match TRBD2. This TCR was sampled from a man aged 18 to 29 in good health. Some clones in this sample may be carry-over from other donors' samples. This CDR3 is CASSPSQAGGYNEQFF. The CDR3 nucleotides are TGTGCCAGTAGTCCCTCCCAAGCGGGAGGGTACAATGAGCAGTTCTTC.